The 5 T cell receptor beta chains below come from one sample, sequenced in a study of CD8 T cell repertoires and HIV-1 epitope variants. Clones were sequenced by immunoSEQ multiplex PCR, and TCRdb holds only the in-frame ones, with some missing. The repertoire includes 5,000 or so clones, approximately 67% of them detected once, and around 46% sits in the top ten. No antigen has been identified for these receptors. Input material: cultured CD8+ T cells derived from PBMCs. The source is a male donor with HIV.

This clone has a single count. The chain carries TRBV5-6 and TRBJ2-5; 13 bases line up with TRBD2. The CDR3 covers 18 residues. CDR1 and CDR2 (germline): SGHDT, YYEEEE. J was trimmed by 3 bases and V by 0 bases; bases with no gene match: 8. In nucleotides, the CDR3 is TGTGCCAGCAGCTTGGCCAAGACTAGCGGGGGGCAAGAAGAGACCCAGTACTTC. This encodes CASSLAKTSGGQEETQYF.

V gene TRBV7-9 combines with J gene TRBJ2-7; perhaps TRBD2 as D (5 bases). Germline CDR1 SEHNR, CDR2 FQNEAQ (reference sequence). The V end was cut by 1 base, the J end by 2 bases, with 6 bases between. The CDR3 is made up of 13 amino acids. The CDR3 loop is CASSLGSAYEQYF. In DNA, the CDR3 is TGTGCCAGCAGCTTAGGTAGCGCCTACGAGCAGTACTTC.

The chain links TRBV10-3 to TRBJ1-1; 7 bases map to TRBD1. The CDR3 is 16 amino acids. The V gene's germline CDR1 is ENHRY and CDR2 SYGVKD. The V and J ends lost 4 bases and 7 bases, in that order; junction bases with no gene match: 15. CDR3 nucleotides: TGTGCCATCAGTGCCGGAGACGCGGGGACAGCTGATGAAGCTTTCTTT. This codes for CAISAGDAGTADEAFF.

The CDR3 coding sequence is TGTGCCAGTTTTGAAAGGGATGGCTACACCTTC. Residues: CASFERDGYTF. This rearrangement joins TRBV28 to TRBJ1-2, with D uncertain. This CDR3 comprises 11 residues. Per germline, CDR1 MDHEN and CDR2 SYDVKM. Trimming cost V 9 bases and J 6 bases, with 11 bases left between them.

This clone was counted between two and nine times. The CDR3 region is CASSETGGVYEQYF. The DNA of the CDR3 is TGTGCCAGCAGCGAGACAGGGGGCGTCTACGAGCAGTACTTC. This rearrangement joins TRBV7-9 to TRBJ2-7, with 10 positions matching TRBD1. The CDR3 contains 14 residues. Per germline, CDR1 SEHNR and CDR2 FQNEAQ (reference sequence). V was clipped by 5 bases and J by 3 bases; unmatched bases: 4.